These 31 T cell receptor beta chains share one sample of origin, sequenced in a study of blood T cell repertoires in COVID-19. Using immunoSEQ multiplex PCR, the repertoire was profiled, and TCRdb retains in-frame clones only, with some absent. The sample yields some 100,000 clones, around 85% seen once. The sample comprised peripheral blood. The receptors come from a human donor in a cohort sampled during active COVID-19.

The chain links TRBV11-2 to TRBJ1-2; D not certain. The V end was cut by 2 bases, the J end by 2 bases, with 6 bases between. From germline, CDR1 is SGHAT and CDR2 FQNNGV. The CDR3 contains 13 residues. The CDR3 is CASSLSGNYGYTF. The CDR3 bases are TGTGCCAGCAGCTTATCGGGGAACTATGGCTACACCTTC.

V and J are TRBV29-1 and TRBJ2-2, with TRBD2 identical over 9 bases. Germline assignment: CDR1 SQVTM and CDR2 ANQGSEA. The CDR3 runs to 13 residues. The CDR3 nucleotides read TGCCGCGGCGGGGGGGCTGATCTCGGGGAGCTGTTTTTT. Its protein is CRGGGADLGELFF.

V usage is TRBV19 and J usage is TRBJ2-3; D perhaps matches TRBD2 (10 bases). CDR1 is LNHDA, CDR2 SQIVND, per germline (reference sequence). Trimming removed 3 bases from V and 8 bases from J, with 27 bases in between. This CDR3 has 18 amino acids. CDR3 sequence (DNA): TGTGCCAGTAGTATCACAGGGGGCTCAGCGGGAGGGCCGGGTACGCAGTATTTT. Protein sequence: CASSITGGSAGGPGTQYF. Filled out from reference TRBV19 and TRBJ2-3, the complete variable domain reads DGGITQSPKYLFRKEGQNVTLSCEQNLNHDAMYWYRQDPGQGLRLIYYSQIVNDFQKGDIAEGYSVSREKKESFPLTVTSAQKNPTAFYLCASSITGGSAGGPGTQYFGPGTRLTVL.

The chain joins TRBV18 to TRBJ2-1, with TRBD1 identical over 8 bases. The CDR3 covers 15 residues. Trimming cost V 5 bases and J 6 bases; bases outside gene matches: 9. Germline CDR1 and CDR2: KGHSH and LQKENI. CDR3 DNA sequence: TGTGCCAGCTCAACAGCCTCACAGGGGGGCAATGAGCAGTTCTTC. Residues: CASSTASQGGNEQFF.

The CDR3 DNA follows: TGTGCCAGCAGGAGGGAAGCGAACACTGAAGCTTTCTTT. Its translation: CASRREANTEAFF. The chain joins TRBV7-2 to TRBJ1-1; no firm D call. Germline V gene data show CDR1 as SGHTA and CDR2 as FQGNSA. Trimming left V 6 bases short and J 1 base short, with 9 bases between. The CDR3 consists of 13 residues.

This chain uses TRBV30 with TRBJ1-5; 8 nucleotides align to TRBD1. Per germline, CDR1 GTSNPN and CDR2 SVGIG (reference sequence). Trimming at V came to 6 bases and at J to 4 bases, leaving 11 bases not matched to a gene. The CDR3 runs to 15 residues. The CDR3 coding sequence is TGTGCCTGCCAAAAATCACAGGGGGGGAATCAGCCCCAGCATTTT. Translating gives CACQKSQGGNQPQHF.

V and J are TRBV2 and TRBJ2-7; D not resolved. Germline values: CDR1 SNHLY, CDR2 FYNNEI. This CDR3 has 12 amino acids. V was clipped by 4 bases and J by 3 bases, with 7 bases between them. CDR3 sequence (DNA): TGTGCCAGCAGTGCTGTATACTACGAGCAGTACTTC. Amino acid sequence: CASSAVYYEQYF.

V gene TRBV12-3 or TRBV12-4 combines with J gene TRBJ1-6, with 9 nucleotides matching TRBD1. This CDR3 is built from 13 residues. Unmatched junction bases numbered 4, after V lost 6 bases and J lost 10 bases. The CDR3 loop is CASRDRGNSPLHF. The DNA of the CDR3 is TGTGCCAGCAGGGACAGGGGAAACTCACCCCTCCACTTT.

The V and J genes are TRBV7-2 and TRBJ2-7, with 8 bases identical to TRBD1. The ends lost 4 bases at V and 3 bases at J; junction bases unmatched: 2. CDR3 length: 13 residues. The germline CDR1 and CDR2 sequences are SGHTA and FQGNSA. The CDR3 DNA sequence: TGTGCCAGCAGCTGGGGACAGGTCTACGAGCAGTACTTC. As protein: CASSWGQVYEQYF.

J is TRBJ2-2 and V is TRBV7-2; 7 bases fit TRBD2. Per the germline V gene, CDR1 is SGHTA and CDR2 is FQGNSA. The CDR3 has 15 residues. V was pared by 1 base and J by 6 bases, with 5 bases of the junction left unmatched. This CDR3 is CASSLDGGSAGELFF. As DNA, the CDR3 is TGTGCCAGCAGCTTAGATGGCGGGAGTGCCGGGGAGCTGTTTTTT.

The chain is built from TRBV6-5 and TRBJ1-4, with a tentative D call TRBD1 (6 bases). This CDR3 spans 14 amino acids. Trimming pared 5 bases from V and 11 bases from J, leaving 18 bases between. Germline lookup yields CDR1 MNHEY and CDR2 SVGAGI. The CDR3 nucleotides are TGTGCCAGCAGTCCCGGACAGTCCACGGGGAAACTGTTTTTT. It translates to CASSPGQSTGKLFF.

This chain uses TRBV14 with TRBJ1-4; 8 bases are a match to TRBD1. J lost 3 bases, V lost 3 bases, and 3 bases had no gene match. The CDR3 sequence is 15 residues long. The germline V gene encodes CDR1 SGHDN and CDR2 FVKESK. The CDR3 reads CASSQGQASNEKLFF. CDR3 in DNA: TGTGCCAGCAGCCAGGGACAGGCATCTAATGAAAAACTGTTTTTT.

The gene calls are TRBV6-6 and TRBJ2-2; TRBD2 is a possible D gene (6 bases). The CDR3 covers 14 residues. The V gene lost 10 bases and the J gene lost 5 bases, with 17 bases spanning the gap. Germline values: CDR1 MNHNY, CDR2 SVGAGI (reference sequence). The CDR3 coding sequence is TGTGCCATCCTCGGGGGTCTTGCGACCGGGGAGCTGTTTTTT. Translation: CAILGGLATGELFF.

This CDR3 reads CASTEGPGGNEKLFF. Here the CDR3 DNA reads TGTGCCAGCACCGAAGGGCCAGGGGGCAATGAAAAACTGTTTTTT. This chain joins TRBV6-5 and TRBJ1-4, with 8 bases that match TRBD1. The J segment lost 5 bases and the V segment lost 7 bases, leaving 9 bases of the junction unmatched. The CDR3 consists of 15 residues. CDR1 MNHEY and CDR2 SVGAGI come from the germline V gene.

This sequence joins TRBV7-2 and TRBJ2-3; TRBD2 aligns across 12 bases. V trimming: 3 bases; J trimming: 1 base; junction bases outside the gene matches: 2. Looked up from germline, CDR1 is SGHTA and CDR2 is FQGNSA. This CDR3 contains 16 residues. CDR3 region: CASSFGLAGRTDTQYF. CDR3 nucleotide sequence: TGTGCCAGCAGCTTCGGACTAGCGGGGCGCACAGATACGCAGTATTTT.

This sequence joins TRBV11-2 and TRBJ1-4, with no clear D. Deletions cut 1 base from V and 8 bases from J, with 14 bases between. The CDR3 is 15 amino acids. In germline, CDR1 is SGHAT, CDR2 FQNNGV. CDR3: CASSLVGGFEEKLFF. The CDR3, as DNA: TGTGCCAGCAGCTTAGTTGGAGGGTTTGAGGAAAAACTGTTTTTT. The entire variable domain, with the rest obtained from reference TRBV11-2 and TRBJ1-4, is as follows: EAGVAQSPRYKIIEKRQSVAFWCNPISGHATLYWYQQILGQGPKLLIQFQNNGVVDDSQLPKDRFSAERLKGVDSTLKIQPAKLEDSAVYLCASSLVGGFEEKLFFGSGTQLSVL.

This chain joins TRBV6-4 and TRBJ1-2, with 7 bases aligning to TRBD1. Trimming cost V 5 bases and J 2 bases; bases outside gene matches: 5. Germline assignment: CDR1 MRHNA and CDR2 SNTAGT. The length of the CDR3 is 14 residues. This CDR3 is CASSRDSQNYGYTF. In nucleotides, the CDR3 is TGTGCCAGCAGTCGGGACAGTCAAAACTATGGCTACACCTTC.

The chain uses TRBV5-1 and TRBJ2-2; 11 positions agree with TRBD1. Germline lookup yields CDR1 SGHRS and CDR2 YFSETQ. CDR3 length: 15 amino acids. V dropped 4 bases and J dropped 7; count of bases not matched to a gene: 6. CDR3 DNA sequence: TGCGCCAGCAGCCCCGGGACAGGGGGTATCGGGGAGCTGTTTTTT. Protein product: CASSPGTGGIGELFF.

DNA for the CDR3: TGTGCCAGCAGACTCCCGGGACAGCCAAATGAAGCTTTCTTT. Amino acids: CASRLPGQPNEAFF. The chain carries TRBV5-8 and TRBJ1-1, with TRBD1 matching 7 bases. V dropped 5 bases and J dropped 7; count of bases not matched to a gene: 11. The V gene's germline CDR1 is SGHTS and CDR2 YDEGEE. The CDR3 consists of 14 residues.

J is TRBJ2-3 and V is TRBV19; the D gene is possibly TRBD2 (6 bases). Trimming left V 4 bases short and J 0 bases short, with 11 bases between. Germline V gene lookup returns CDR1 LNHDA and CDR2 SQIVND (reference sequence). The CDR3 has 15 amino acids. CDR3 sequence: CASSNSGASTDTQYF. The CDR3 DNA follows: TGTGCCAGTAGTAATAGCGGAGCTAGCACAGATACGCAGTATTTT.

This chain uses TRBV18 with TRBJ2-5; possibly TRBD2 for D (5 bases). The germline gives CDR1 KGHSH, CDR2 LQKENI. The V end lost 1 base, the J end lost 1 base, and 10 bases lay between the germline ends. The length of the CDR3 is 15 residues. CDR3 sequence: CASSPQPAGQETQYF. CDR3 DNA: TGTGCCAGCTCACCACAACCGGCGGGCCAAGAGACCCAGTACTTC.

J is TRBJ1-5 and V is TRBV10-3; no definite D call. Germline lookup yields CDR1 ENHRY and CDR2 SYGVKD. CDR3 length: 13 residues. Deletions cut 7 bases from V and 6 bases from J, with 13 bases between. This CDR3 is CAITRVIGQPQHF. The CDR3, as DNA: TGTGCCATCACGCGGGTAATCGGTCAGCCCCAGCATTTT.

The genes are TRBV25-1 and TRBJ2-2; no clear D gene. Per germline, CDR1 MGHDK and CDR2 SYGVNS. This CDR3 is 14 amino acids long. Trimming pared 5 bases from V and 6 bases from J, leaving 13 bases between. In nucleotides, the CDR3 is TGTGCCAGCAGTCCCACCCCAGGTGCCGGGGAGCTGTTTTTT. The encoded protein is CASSPTPGAGELFF.

The chain uses TRBV7-2 and TRBJ1-4; 9 bases are shared with TRBD1. The CDR3 sequence is 14 residues long. J gave up 6 bases and V 6 bases, and 5 bases lay outside the gene matches. Germline assignment: CDR1 SGHTA and CDR2 FQGNSA. The CDR3 DNA is TGTGCCAGCAGTCCGGGACAGGGTTATGAAAAACTGTTTTTT. Protein: CASSPGQGYEKLFF.

This chain links TRBV13 with TRBJ1-2; no definite D call. Trimming stripped 2 bases from V and 6 bases from J, with 16 bases between. Per germline, CDR1 PRHDT and CDR2 FYEKMQ (reference sequence). This CDR3 region has 15 residues. In DNA, the CDR3 is TGTGCCAGCAGCTTACGTCTAGCAGGTTATAATGGCTACACCTTC. Its translation is CASSLRLAGYNGYTF.

This chain links TRBV5-1 with TRBJ2-7, with 8 bases that match TRBD1. V was pared by 4 bases and J by 2 bases, with 8 bases of the junction left unmatched. Germline V gene data show CDR1 as SGHRS and CDR2 as YFSETQ. The CDR3 is made up of 15 amino acids. The CDR3 region has the DNA TGCGCCAGCAGCCAAAACGGACAGGGCCCCTACGAGCAGTACTTC. This sequence encodes CASSQNGQGPYEQYF.

This chain connects TRBV6-5 to TRBJ2-7; TRBD1 matches 7 bases. This CDR3 is 12 amino acids long. V trimming: 5 bases; J trimming: 6 bases; junction bases outside the gene matches: 4. Germline CDR1 MNHEY, CDR2 SVGAGI. The CDR3 sequence is CASSRNRGEQYF. DNA of the CDR3: TGTGCCAGCAGTCGTAACAGGGGCGAGCAGTACTTC.

The chain carries TRBV3-1 (or the pseudogene TRBV3-2) and TRBJ2-1; D is unclear. V was clipped by 1 base and J by 7 bases, with 14 bases between them. The CDR3 is made up of 15 amino acids. CDR1 is LGHDT, CDR2 YNNKEL, per germline (reference sequence). CDR3 residues: CASSQALLDTNEQFF. CDR3 nucleotide sequence: TGTGCCAGCAGCCAAGCGCTATTAGACACTAATGAGCAGTTCTTC.

This clone was seen a few times. V is TRBV29-1 and J is TRBJ2-4; D might be TRBD2 (6 bases). In germline, CDR1 is SQVTM, CDR2 ANQGSEA. Deletions cut 6 bases from V and 0 bases from J, with 18 bases between. The CDR3 sequence is 16 residues long. CDR3 in amino acids: CSVPSRDLVAKNIQYF. The CDR3 bases are TGCAGCGTCCCGTCCCGGGACTTGGTAGCCAAAAACATTCAGTACTTC.

This rearrangement joins TRBV19 to TRBJ2-7, with TRBD1 identical over 7 bases. Germline values: CDR1 LNHDA, CDR2 SQIVND (reference sequence). This CDR3 has 12 amino acids. V was clipped by 5 bases and J by 3 bases; unmatched bases: 1. CDR3 nucleotide sequence: TGTGCCAGTAGTGGGGACAGCTACGAGCAGTACTTC. It specifies CASSGDSYEQYF.

The rearrangement joins TRBV6-5 to TRBJ1-1, with D maybe TRBD1 (5 bases). This CDR3 is built from 14 residues. Germline CDR1 reads MNHEY; CDR2 reads SVGAGI. V was trimmed by 5 bases and J by 3 bases, leaving 13 bases between them. CDR3 bases: TGTGCCAGCAGTCTTCAGGGTTTTTACACTGAAGCTTTCTTT. Amino acid sequence: CASSLQGFYTEAFF.